This TCR beta chain was observed in a study of T cells in Graves' hyperthyroidism and ophthalmopathy. Study overall: Before any treatment, at initial diagnosis, peripheral blood was collected. Overall study results and limits: Blood samples included most of the expanded thyroid clonotypes exceeding 0.001.

CDR3 length equals 11 residues. Germline CDR1 and CDR2: MDHEN and SYDVKM. The V end was cut by 4 bases, the J end by 7 bases, with 7 bases between. TCR beta CDR3 sequences were amplified from RNA transcripts. When the TCR CDR3 underwent first-round RT-PCR, the HTBI primer set was used. MiXCR, applied by TCRdb to the multiplex PCR reads, yields one record per CDR3 protein. The sample consists of roughly 290,000 distinct CDR3 sequences, about 14% of them appearing once. This clonotype appeared many times. Its antigen is undetermined. Each diagnosis drew on symptoms, thyroxine, TRAb, thyroid ultrasound and orbital computed tomography findings.

The J gene is TRBJ1-1, the V gene TRBV28; no firm D call. The sequence derives from a woman between 25 and 40 years old with Graves' hyperthyroidism that later progressed to Graves' ophthalmopathy. The sample taken for sequencing was blood. The CDR3 sequence: CASSSTLEAFF. In DNA, the CDR3 is TGTGCCAGCAGTTCAACACTTGAAGCTTTCTTT.